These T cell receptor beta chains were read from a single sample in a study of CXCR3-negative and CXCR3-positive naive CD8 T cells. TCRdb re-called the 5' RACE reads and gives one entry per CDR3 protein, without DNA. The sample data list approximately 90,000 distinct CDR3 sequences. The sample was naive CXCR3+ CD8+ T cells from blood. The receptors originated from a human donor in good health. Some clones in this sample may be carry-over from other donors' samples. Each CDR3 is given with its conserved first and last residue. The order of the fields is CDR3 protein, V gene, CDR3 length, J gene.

cdr3_aa: CASSLTRDTQYF
v_call: TRBV7-8
cdr3_length: 12
j_call: TRBJ2-3

cdr3_aa: CASMETGYNEQFF
v_call: TRBV12-3/TRBV12-4
cdr3_length: 13
j_call: TRBJ2-1

cdr3_aa: CSARDLRDYEQYF
v_call: TRBV20-1
cdr3_length: 13
j_call: TRBJ2-7

cdr3_aa: CASGPSSGTNRNEQFF
v_call: TRBV25-1
cdr3_length: 16
j_call: TRBJ2-1

cdr3_aa: CASSLSGTGAYNEQFF
v_call: TRBV27
cdr3_length: 16
j_call: TRBJ2-1

cdr3_aa: CASEAYPWDRMNTEAFF
v_call: TRBV7-6
cdr3_length: 17
j_call: TRBJ1-1

cdr3_aa: CASSLEYEQYF
v_call: TRBV7-2
cdr3_length: 11
j_call: TRBJ2-7

cdr3_aa: CASSLGTSGRIEQYF
v_call: TRBV7-8
cdr3_length: 15
j_call: TRBJ2-7

cdr3_aa: CASSGTSGSGDNEQFF
v_call: TRBV2
cdr3_length: 16
j_call: TRBJ2-1

cdr3_aa: CASSQGGWLSPLHF
v_call: TRBV4-1
cdr3_length: 14
j_call: TRBJ1-6

cdr3_aa: CSARVPWRENTGELFF
v_call: TRBV20-1
cdr3_length: 16
j_call: TRBJ2-2

cdr3_aa: CSARDEAKGDTEAFF
v_call: TRBV20-1
cdr3_length: 15
j_call: TRBJ1-1

cdr3_aa: CASSQSKGGIGQPQHF
v_call: TRBV23-1
cdr3_length: 16
j_call: TRBJ1-5

cdr3_aa: CSAKAASSYNEQFF
v_call: TRBV20-1
cdr3_length: 14
j_call: TRBJ2-1

cdr3_aa: CASSHPGLAWAFTDTQYF
v_call: TRBV4-1
cdr3_length: 18
j_call: TRBJ2-3